This T cell receptor beta chain was documented in a study of cytomegalovirus exposure and HLA in healthy donors. These donors counted as nominally healthy when sampled, but unrecorded immune exposures were likely. With regard to this clone: Its antigen is not known. Other DNA sequences of this sample code for an identical CDR3.

Trimming took 4 bases from V and 4 from J, leaving 8 bases between them. CDR1 is SGHTA and CDR2 is FQGNSA in the germline V gene. CDR3 size: 12 residues. Whole-study findings and limits: TCR beta sequences reportedly predicted the HLA-A and HLA-B alleles of most subjects accurately. Confirmation in vitro established that a few CMV-associated chains were specific for CMV antigens. With later analysis, a missense DCLRE1C variant became linked to TCR beta V- and J-gene trimming.

The PCR had 60 Vbeta and 13 Jbeta primers. Libraries were prepared by immunoSEQ multiplex PCR; TCRdb keeps only in-frame clonotypes and omits some of them. The table shows about 140,000 clones, with 8.9% occurring only once. The chain couples TRBV7-2 to TRBJ2-7; tentative D call: TRBD1 (6 bases). The sample comprised PBMCs. This TCR was recovered from a woman aged 40 to 49 in good health and CMV-seropositive. The CDR3 sequence is CASSSTGYEQYF. The CDR3 DNA reads as TGTGCCAGCAGCTCCACAGGGTACGAGCAGTACTTC. The full variable domain, completed using reference TRBV7-2 and TRBJ2-7, is GAGVSQSPSNKVTEKGKDVELRCDPISGHTALYWYRQSLGQGLEFLIYFQGNSAPDKSGLPSDRFSAERTGGSVSTLTIQRTQQEDSAVYLCASSSTGYEQYFGPGTRLTVT.